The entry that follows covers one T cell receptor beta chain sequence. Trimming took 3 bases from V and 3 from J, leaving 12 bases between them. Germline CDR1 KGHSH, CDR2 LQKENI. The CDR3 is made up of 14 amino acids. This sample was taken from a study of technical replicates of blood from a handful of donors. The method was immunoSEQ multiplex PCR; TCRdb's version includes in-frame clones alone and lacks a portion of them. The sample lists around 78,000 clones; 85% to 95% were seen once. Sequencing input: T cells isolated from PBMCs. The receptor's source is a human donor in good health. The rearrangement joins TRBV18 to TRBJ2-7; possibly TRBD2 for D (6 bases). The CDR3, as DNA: TGTGCCAGCTCACCCCCGGGACTCGTCTACGAGCAGTACTTC. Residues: CASSPPGLVYEQYF.